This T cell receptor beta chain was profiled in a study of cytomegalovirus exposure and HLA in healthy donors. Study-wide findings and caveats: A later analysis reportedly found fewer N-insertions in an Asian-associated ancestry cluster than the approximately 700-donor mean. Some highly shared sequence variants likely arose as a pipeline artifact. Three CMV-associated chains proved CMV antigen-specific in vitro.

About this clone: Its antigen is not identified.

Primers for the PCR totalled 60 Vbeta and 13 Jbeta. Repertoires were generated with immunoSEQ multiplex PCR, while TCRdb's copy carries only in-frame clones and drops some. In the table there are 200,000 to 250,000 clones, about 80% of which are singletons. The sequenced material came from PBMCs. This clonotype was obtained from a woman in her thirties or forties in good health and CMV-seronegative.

The CDR3 coding sequence is TGTGCCAGCAGTGCGCTTCCCGTTTCCTTCAAAGGAGAACTGTTTTTT. This sequence encodes CASSALPVSFKGELFF. V gene TRBV6-6 combines with J gene TRBJ1-4, with D uncertain. V was pared by 5 bases and J by 12 bases, with 25 bases between. The CDR3 consists of 16 residues. Germline V gives CDR1 MNHNY, CDR2 SVGAGI (reference sequence).